The source of this TCR beta chain is a study of blood T cell repertoires in COVID-19. Study-level information: Samples came from the United States, Italy and Spain, spanning acute and convalescent COVID-19. PBMCs, B-cell-depleted T cells, or T cells provided the cDNA or gDNA that made up the material.

Original methodology: Nucleated cell number was recorded as an estimate derived from reference gene primer amplification. Clones were sequenced by immunoSEQ multiplex PCR, and TCRdb holds only the in-frame ones, with some missing. V, J and clone size are those of that table, while D and trimming were read from the DNA. The data contain about 200,000 clones, approximately 84% of them singletons. After removal of 4 bases from V and 2 bases from J, the junction contained 13 bases not matched to a gene. This CDR3 is built from 18 residues. Per germline, CDR1 MNHNS and CDR2 SASEGT. The sequence was collected from a woman older than 75 with acute or convalescent COVID-19. Sequencing input: peripheral blood. The chain couples TRBV6-1 to TRBJ2-3; 9 bases map to TRBD2. CDR3 DNA: TGTGCCAGCAGTGGTAGCGGGAGTACGAAACCCTACACAGATACGCAGTATTTT. As protein: CASSGSGSTKPYTDTQYF.